This T cell receptor beta chain came from a study of blood T cell repertoires in COVID-19 (dated by TCRdb to between 2020 and 2021). About the full investigation: Collaborator samples came from the United States, Italy and Spain and covered acute and convalescent phases of COVID-19. The material from the prospective study consisted of cDNA or gDNA derived from T cells, B-cell-depleted T cells, or PBMCs. Deeply sampled blood TCRbeta repertoires from subjects exposed to, actively infected with, or recovered from COVID-19 were included in the dataset. The repertoires were released in a freely available public database intended as a resource for research on the immune response to SARS-CoV-2. The samples were drawn from two sources: the first 160 participants of the ongoing ImmuneRACE study, and fewer than 1,500 subjects contributed by 6 global collaborators. Sample metadata almost always included a de-identified subject ID, COVID-19 status, age in years and sex. Where available, HLA class I and class II types were obtained from metadata supplied by the sample provider rather than from assay-based typing.

The immunoSEQ Assay, a bias-controlled multiplex PCR, was used to amplify TCRbeta CDR3 regions from genomic DNA. The study's own analysis went as follows. Nucleated cell counts per sample were estimated from amplification of reference gene primers within the assay. To quantify the absolute abundance of each unique TCRbeta CDR3 rearrangement, sequence reads were collapsed and filtered. For each sample, productive Simpson clonality was calculated as the square root of Simpson's diversity index over productive rearrangements. TCRdb stores this immuneACCESS table with in-frame sequences only. Part of the clones is absent; in the studies checked, under half of the shortfall reflects unresolved V genes, and no reason is known for the rest. The V and J calls and the clone size are those of that table, but D and trimming were determined from the DNA. A total of about 300,000 clones appear in this sample, around 89% of them only once. Of the sample, roughly 6.7% falls within the top ten clones.

On the study overall, not on this receptor specifically: The amount of clinical and demographic metadata varied by source and participant and was provided uncurated.

Samples from volunteer blood donors who had recovered from COVID-19 were contributed by a second Seattle source. The collaborating institutions used their own protocols to collect whole blood in K2EDTA tubes. For TCRbeta analysis, collaborators shipped samples in one of three forms: frozen whole blood, isolated PBMCs, or DNA extracted from either of those sample types. From V the trimming removes 1 base and from J it removes 4 bases, while the gene matches leave 4 bases of the junction unaccounted for. The cysteine opens and the phenylalanine closes a CDR3 of 15 amino acids. CDR3 DNA is the only sequence kept; it has 45 bases, read in frame from the first base. Per the germline V gene (reference sequence), LGHDT is the CDR1 and YNNKEL is the CDR2. Note on this clone: Its antigen is unknown. No much larger clone is present one base from it, and per-base qualities are unavailable.

The rearranged segments are TRBV3-1 (or the pseudogene TRBV3-2) and TRBJ2-1; 7 bases in the junction line up with TRBD2. Sequences were obtained from peripheral blood. The source is a man aged 18-30 years who had recovered from COVID-19. The DNA reads as follows: TGTGCCAGCAGCCAAGTCCAGCGGGGATACAATGAGCAGTTCTTC. The encoded protein is CASSQVQRGYNEQFF.